The 18 T cell receptor beta chains in this list originate from one sample, sequenced in a study of cytomegalovirus exposure and HLA in healthy donors (dated by TCRdb to the late 2010s). Library preparation employed the immunoSEQ multiplex PCR assay. This immuneACCESS table, as held by TCRdb, lists in-frame sequences with V and J called but not all clones. Of the missing ones, under half trace to an unresolved V gene in checked studies; the others have no known cause. The sample data list roughly 150,000 clones, and around nine tenths of these were observed just once. Around 3.8% of the sample is in the top ten clones. The sequenced sample consisted of PBMCs. Receptors were obtained from a man younger than 35 in good health and CMV-seropositive.

The chain is built from TRBV25-1 and TRBJ1-2; D is undetermined. Germline values: CDR1 MGHDK, CDR2 SYGVNS. This CDR3 has 15 amino acids. The ends were cut back, 4 bases at V and 5 bases at J, with 17 bases in the middle. CDR3 loop: CASSGSGWGSYGYTF. CDR3 DNA sequence: TGTGCCAGCAGTGGATCGGGGTGGGGATCGTATGGCTACACCTTC.

The chain carries TRBV19 and TRBJ2-7; D is undetermined. Trimming took off 3 bases at V and 6 bases at J, with 6 bases between the two ends. CDR1 LNHDA and CDR2 SQIVND come from the germline V gene (reference sequence). The CDR3 is 11 amino acids. This CDR3 is CASSMSGEQYF. CDR3 DNA sequence: TGTGCCAGTAGTATGAGTGGCGAGCAGTACTTC.

The V and J genes are TRBV19 and TRBJ2-2, with TRBD2 as a possible D gene (6 bases). This CDR3 comprises 16 residues. CDR1 and CDR2 (germline): LNHDA, SQIVND (reference sequence). Deletions cut 3 bases from V and 1 base from J, with 12 bases between. CDR3 amino acids: CASSMWGVRNTGELFF. For the CDR3, the DNA is TGTGCCAGTAGTATGTGGGGGGTACGGAACACCGGGGAGCTGTTTTTT. Based on the CDR3 plus reference TRBV19 and TRBJ2-2, the full variable domain is DGGITQSPKYLFRKEGQNVTLSCEQNLNHDAMYWYRQDPGQGLRLIYYSQIVNDFQKGDIAEGYSVSREKKESFPLTVTSAQKNPTAFYLCASSMWGVRNTGELFFGEGSRLTVL.

The rearrangement uses TRBV30 and TRBJ2-1; 7 positions match TRBD1. CDR1 GTSNPN and CDR2 SVGIG come from the germline V gene (reference sequence). The CDR3 is 13 residues long. Trimming cost V 4 bases and J 7 bases; bases outside gene matches: 7. CDR3 protein: CAWMAGTANEQFF. The CDR3 bases are TGTGCCTGGATGGCCGGGACAGCTAATGAGCAGTTCTTC.

The gene calls are TRBV19 and TRBJ1-3, with 8 bases matching TRBD1. This CDR3 is 15 amino acids long. With V trimmed by 9 bases and J by 0 bases, 7 bases remained unmatched. From germline, CDR1 is LNHDA and CDR2 SQIVND (reference sequence). CDR3 nucleotides: TGTGCCAGCCAAGACAGGGGACTCTCTGGAAACACCATATATTTT. Protein sequence: CASQDRGLSGNTIYF.

The chain is built from TRBV6-1 and TRBJ1-3; D not resolved. This CDR3 comprises 15 residues. V lost 0 bases and J lost 3, with 9 bases in between. CDR1 and CDR2 (germline): MNHNS, SASEGT. CDR3 nucleotide sequence: TGTGCCAGCAGTGAAGCGCACAGCCATGGAAACACCATATATTTT. Its protein product is CASSEAHSHGNTIYF.

The genes are TRBV5-4 and TRBJ2-2, with 12 nucleotides matching TRBD1. J was trimmed by 5 bases and V by 4 bases; bases with no gene match: 15. The CDR3 extends over 19 amino acids. Germline V CDR1 and CDR2: SGHNT, YYREEE (reference sequence). In DNA form, the CDR3 reads TGTGCCAGCAGCCCAAGAGGGACAGGGGGCCCCCTGGGAACCGGGGAGCTGTTTTTT. Translating it yields CASSPRGTGGPLGTGELFF.

This chain links TRBV6-1 with TRBJ1-2; 7 positions agree with TRBD1. The junction had 12 bases not matched to a gene; V was cut back by 6 bases and J by 5 bases. CDR3 length equals 15 residues. The germline V gene has CDR1 MNHNS and CDR2 SASEGT. The CDR3: CASSLTGDGGYGYTF. CDR3 DNA: TGTGCCAGCAGCTTAACAGGGGACGGCGGGTATGGCTACACCTTC.

The J gene is TRBJ2-7, the V gene TRBV7-9; 7 bases map to TRBD1. J lost 3 bases, V lost 5 bases, and 7 bases had no gene match. This CDR3 spans 14 amino acids. CDR1 and CDR2 from the germline V gene are SEHNR and FQNEAQ (reference sequence). The CDR3 nucleotides read TGTGCCAGCAGCCCCGGGACAGCCAACTACGAGCAGTACTTC. It is translated as CASSPGTANYEQYF.

The V gene is TRBV28, the J gene TRBJ1-5, with 8 bases aligning to TRBD1. This CDR3 is built from 13 residues. Germline V lookup: CDR1 MDHEN, CDR2 SYDVKM. Here the CDR3 DNA reads TGTGCGGGACAGGTTGGGGTCAATCAGCCCCAGCATTTT. Its translation: CAGQVGVNQPQHF.

This chain joins TRBV5-1 and TRBJ2-3, with 8 bases identical to TRBD2. Germline loops: CDR1 SGHRS, CDR2 YFSETQ. J was trimmed by 0 bases and V by 2 bases; bases with no gene match: 5. The CDR3 has 16 residues. CDR3 residues: CASSLGGRSSTDTQYF. The DNA for the CDR3 is TGCGCCAGCAGCTTAGGCGGGAGGTCTAGCACAGATACGCAGTATTTT.

The chain is built from TRBV7-9 and TRBJ2-7; 10 bases map to TRBD1. After removal of 10 bases from V and 3 bases from J, the junction contained 9 bases not matched to a gene. Germline V gene lookup returns CDR1 SEHNR and CDR2 FQNEAQ (reference sequence). The CDR3 is made up of 14 amino acids. CDR3 nucleotide sequence: TGTGCCACGGAGCGAGGGACAGGGGACTACGAGCAGTACTTC. This translates into CATERGTGDYEQYF.

This clone is termed medium-sized. In DNA form, the CDR3 reads TGTGCCAGCAAAGCGGGAGAAAACAATGAGCAGTTCTTC. Protein: CASKAGENNEQFF. The rearrangement links TRBV13 to TRBJ2-1, with 8 bases that match TRBD2. Germline V gives CDR1 PRHDT, CDR2 FYEKMQ (reference sequence). CDR3 size: 13 residues. V gave up 7 bases and J gave up 5 bases; unmatched junction bases: 4.

The chain joins TRBV15 to TRBJ2-4; TRBD2 might be the D (6 bases). V shed 3 bases and J shed 9 bases, with 27 bases lying between them. Germline CDR1 reads LNHNV; CDR2 reads YYDKDF (reference sequence). The CDR3 has 18 residues. CDR3 in amino acids: CATSSETALPRGLAIQYF. The DNA of the CDR3 is TGTGCCACCAGCAGTGAGACCGCCCTACCCCGGGGGTTGGCCATTCAGTACTTC.

The rearrangement joins TRBV5-4 to TRBJ1-3; TRBD1 aligns across 10 bases. The CDR3 has 14 amino acids. Germline-derived CDR1 and CDR2 are SGHNT and YYREEE (reference sequence). Trimming removed 4 bases from V and 8 bases from J; junction bases left unmatched: 6. In DNA, the CDR3 is TGTGCCAGCAGCGCGGGACAGGGGAGTGACACCATATATTTT. This translates into CASSAGQGSDTIYF.

V gene TRBV4-1 combines with J gene TRBJ1-2; D is possibly TRBD1 (6 bases). The V end was cut by 0 bases, the J end by 6 bases, with 11 bases between. CDR1 and CDR2 from the germline V gene are MGHRA and YSYEKL. The length of the CDR3 is 14 residues. The CDR3 DNA reads as TGCGCCAGCAGCCAAGATGGGGGGGCGGATGGCTACACCTTC. It specifies CASSQDGGADGYTF.

This sequence joins TRBV12-1 and TRBJ2-7; the table names TRBD1, a call not compared with the DNA. TRBV12-1 is a pseudogene. The CDR3 length is 15 residues. The CDR3 nucleotides read TGTGCCAGCAGCCCCGGACAGGGGGTGGTCTACGAGCAGTACTTC. As protein: CASSPGQGVVYEQYF.

The V call is TRBV27, the J call TRBJ2-3, with a weak D call TRBD2 (5 bases). This CDR3 has 16 residues. V lost 3 bases, J lost 6 bases, and 19 bases lay in between. The V gene's germline CDR1 is MNHEY and CDR2 SMNVEV (reference sequence). The CDR3 coding sequence is TGTGCCAGCAGTTTTTCCCCCCGGCTAGCATCCGATACGCAGTATTTT. Translating gives CASSFSPRLASDTQYF.